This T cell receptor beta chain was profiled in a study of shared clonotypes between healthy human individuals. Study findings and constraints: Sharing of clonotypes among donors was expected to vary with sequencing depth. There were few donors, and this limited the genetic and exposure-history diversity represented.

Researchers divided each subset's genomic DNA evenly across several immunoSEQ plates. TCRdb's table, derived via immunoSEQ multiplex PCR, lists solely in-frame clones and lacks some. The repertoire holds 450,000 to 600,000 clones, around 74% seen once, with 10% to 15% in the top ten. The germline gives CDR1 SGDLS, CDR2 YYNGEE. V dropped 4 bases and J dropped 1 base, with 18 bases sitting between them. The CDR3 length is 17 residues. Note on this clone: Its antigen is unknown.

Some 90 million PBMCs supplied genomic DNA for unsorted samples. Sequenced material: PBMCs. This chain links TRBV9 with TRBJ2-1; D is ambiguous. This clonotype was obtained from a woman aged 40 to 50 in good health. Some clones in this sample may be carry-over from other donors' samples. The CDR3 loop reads CASSPRSGDLSYNEQFF. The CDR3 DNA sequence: TGTGCCAGCAGCCCCCGTTCCGGAGACCTATCCTACAATGAGCAGTTCTTC. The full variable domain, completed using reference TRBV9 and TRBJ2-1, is DSGVTQTPKHLITATGQRVTLRCSPRSGDLSVYWYQQSLDQGLQFLIQYYNGEERAKGNILERFSAQQFPDLHSELNLSSLELGDSALYFCASSPRSGDLSYNEQFFGPGTRLTVL.